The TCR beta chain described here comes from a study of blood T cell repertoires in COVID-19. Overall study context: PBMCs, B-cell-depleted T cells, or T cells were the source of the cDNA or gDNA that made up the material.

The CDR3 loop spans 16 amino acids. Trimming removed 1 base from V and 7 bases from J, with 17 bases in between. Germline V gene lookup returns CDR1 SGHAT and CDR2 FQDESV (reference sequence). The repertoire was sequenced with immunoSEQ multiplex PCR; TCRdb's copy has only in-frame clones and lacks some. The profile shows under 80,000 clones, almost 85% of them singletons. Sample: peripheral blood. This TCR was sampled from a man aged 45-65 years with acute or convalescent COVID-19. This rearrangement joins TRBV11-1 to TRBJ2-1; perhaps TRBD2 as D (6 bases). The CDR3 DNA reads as TGTGCCAGCAGCTTAGTTTCCGGGAGTTGGTTGAATGAGCAGTTCTTC. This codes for CASSLVSGSWLNEQFF.